These T cell receptor beta chains were read from a single sample in a study of blood T cells in healthy people across ages. MiXCR was run by TCRdb on the 5' RACE reads, yielding one entry per CDR3 protein. The table has some 930,000 distinct CDR3 sequences, under 35% seen once; the top ten hold about 10%. This same sample was also taken into another study, of T cells of mothers and their children.

Sequencing used blood. The receptors were gathered from a woman aged 40 to 49 in good health. CDR3s leave out the opening cysteine and the closing phenylalanine or tryptophan. The listing skips clone size in some rows; elsewhere it reads once, few, many or a size class.

>TRBJ2-7|few|TRBV6-2/TRBV6-3
ASSDWTGRDYEQY
>TRBJ2-5|once|TRBV5-1
ASSRTLARGGETQY
>TRBJ1-1|NA|TRBV20-1
SARVRGAWTEAF
>TRBJ1-5|few|TRBV20-1
SPQGPLSNQPQH
>TRBJ2-7|NA|TRBV7-2
ASSSRQPINNEQY
>TRBJ1-5|NA|TRBV20-1
SVGQGHNQPQH
>TRBJ2-1|NA|TRBV18
ASSPITGTYNEQF
>TRBJ2-3|many|TRBV4-1
ASSVQAGGLTDTQY
>TRBJ2-7|few|TRBV27
ASSHGTGYSYEQY
>TRBJ2-7|few|TRBV11-2
ASSYIPRAGVLSYEQY
>TRBJ1-4|NA|TRBV28
ASTYQDRGEETNEKLF
>TRBJ1-2|NA|TRBV5-6
ASSLQQGDGYT
>TRBJ2-1|few|TRBV15
ATSRPSGGSYNEQF
>TRBJ1-6|many|TRBV20-1
SASPSTGVNSPLH
>TRBJ2-7|NA|TRBV20-1
SAPGTSGGTSSYEQY
>TRBJ2-5|once|TRBV6-6
AISYGDRAWGETQY